These 29 T cell receptor beta chains were all obtained from the same sample, sequenced in a study of beta chain features in type 1 diabetes. The isolated RNA, all of it, was reverse transcribed, so expressed TCRB transcripts were what got sequenced. Data came from immunoSEQ multiplex PCR; TCRdb stores just in-frame clones and leaves some out. Here the sample spans around 150,000 clones, just over 8% being singletons. These TCRs are of unknown antigen specificity. Findings of the study overall: In every one of the four CD4+ subsets, TCRB CDR3s were moderately but significantly shorter in Type 1 diabetes patients.

Sequenced sample: central memory CD4+ T cells from blood. The receptors here all came from a woman between 18 and 29 years old with type 1 diabetes.

The chain recombines TRBV29-1 with TRBJ2-3, with D possibly matching TRBD1 (5 bases). Trimming removed 0 bases at V and 10 bases at J, with 20 bases between. Germline CDR1 SQVTM, CDR2 ANQGSEA. CDR3 size: 15 residues. The CDR3 region is CSVEERGKPKDAQYF. DNA for the CDR3: TGCAGCGTTGAAGAAAGGGGAAAACCAAAGGATGCGCAGTATTTT.

This clone was counted between two and nine times. The chain uses TRBV5-4 and TRBJ2-1; 11 bases map to TRBD2. V was clipped by 3 bases and J by 4 bases; unmatched bases: 6. The CDR3 extends over 16 amino acids. CDR1 and CDR2 from the germline V gene are SGHNT and YYREEE (reference sequence). The CDR3 nucleotides read TGTGCCAGCAGCTCGAGGACTAGCGGGCCATACAATGAGCAGTTCTTC. This encodes CASSSRTSGPYNEQFF. The full variable domain, completed using reference TRBV5-4 and TRBJ2-1, is ETGVTQSPTHLIKTRGQQVTLRCSSQSGHNTVSWYQQALGQGPQFIFQYYREEENGRGNFPPRFSGLQFPNYSSELNVNALELDDSALYLCASSSRTSGPYNEQFFGPGTRLTVL.

The chain uses TRBV10-3 and TRBJ2-2, with TRBD2 identical over 7 bases. The germline V gene encodes CDR1 ENHRY and CDR2 SYGVKD. Germline trimming cut 9 bases from V and 4 bases from J; bases unmatched to any gene: 8. This CDR3 has 14 residues. CDR3 in DNA: TGTGCCATACCAGCGCGGGAGCCCACCGGGGAGCTGTTTTTT. Residues: CAIPAREPTGELFF.

There are a few counts of this clone. The chain is built from TRBV9 and TRBJ1-1; perhaps TRBD1 as D (5 bases). In germline, CDR1 is SGDLS, CDR2 YYNGEE. The V gene lost 4 bases and the J gene lost 2 bases, with 18 bases spanning the gap. This CDR3 is 16 amino acids long. In DNA, the CDR3 is TGTGCCAGCAGCTACGGAACGGGCAGGGAAAACACTGAAGCTTTCTTT. This encodes CASSYGTGRENTEAFF.

This clone was detected a few times. The V call is TRBV6-5, the J call TRBJ2-7; maybe TRBD1 (5 bases). Germline CDR1 reads MNHEY; CDR2 reads SVGAGI. The ends were cut back, 5 bases at V and 4 bases at J, with 9 bases in the middle. The CDR3 covers 12 residues. DNA of the CDR3: TGTGCCAGCAGTGACAGTGGGTACGAGCAGTACTTC. Protein sequence: CASSDSGYEQYF.

V is TRBV18 and J is TRBJ2-7, with D possibly being TRBD1 (6 bases). The CDR3 is 15 residues long. CDR1 is KGHSH and CDR2 is LQKENI in the germline V gene. V was pared by 0 bases and J by 5 bases, with 14 bases between. The CDR3 protein is CASSPPPQGGNEQYF. As DNA, the CDR3 is TGTGCCAGCTCACCACCGCCACAGGGTGGAAACGAGCAGTACTTC.

This clone turned up a few times. V usage is TRBV28 and J usage is TRBJ2-4; D is possibly TRBD2 (6 bases). V lost 5 bases and J lost 4, with 24 bases in between. The germline CDR1 and CDR2 sequences are MDHEN and SYDVKM. The CDR3 totals 18 residues. The CDR3 nucleotides are TGTGCCAGCAGTCCTCCCCCCGGGGCGAGTAGCGGAAAAAACATTCAGTACTTC. Its protein is CASSPPPGASSGKNIQYF.

This clone has only a few counts. The V gene is TRBV4-2, the J gene TRBJ2-1; TRBD2 aligns across 7 bases. The germline V gene has CDR1 LGHNA and CDR2 YNFKEQ. V shed 2 bases and J 5 bases; nucleotides not matched to a gene: 9. The CDR3 is 16 amino acids. This CDR3 reads CASSQSASGANNEQFF. The DNA of the CDR3 is TGTGCCAGCAGCCAATCTGCTAGCGGAGCTAACAATGAGCAGTTCTTC.

The chain joins TRBV15 to TRBJ1-1, with unresolved D. Germline CDR1 and CDR2: LNHNV and YYDKDF (reference sequence). The CDR3 loop spans 13 amino acids. Trimming stripped 3 bases from V and 0 bases from J, with 5 bases between. CDR3 sequence (DNA): TGTGCCACCAGCAGTCTTTTGAACACTGAAGCTTTCTTT. Its protein product is CATSSLLNTEAFF. Drawing the rest from reference TRBV15 and TRBJ1-1, the complete variable domain is DAMVIQNPRYQVTQFGKPVTLSCSQTLNHNVMYWYQQKSSQAPKLLFHYYDKDFNNEADTPDNFQSRRPNTSFCFLDIRSPGLGDTAMYLCATSSLLNTEAFFGQGTRLTVV.

This clone was seen only a few times. J is TRBJ2-3 and V is TRBV21-1; the table's D call, TRBD2, was not checked against the DNA. TRBV21-1 is deemed a pseudogene. The CDR3 loop spans 18 amino acids. CDR3 bases: TGTGCCAGCAGCATGTGGACCGGGACTAGCGGGAGCCCAGATACGCAGTATTTT. This gives the protein CASSMWTGTSGSPDTQYF.

This clone was detected only a few times. The V call is TRBV19, the J call TRBJ2-7; 9 bases align to TRBD1. The CDR3 sequence is 14 residues long. CDR1 and CDR2 from the germline V gene are LNHDA and SQIVND (reference sequence). The J segment lost 3 bases and the V segment lost 6 bases, leaving 6 bases of the junction unmatched. CDR3 nucleotides: TGTGCCAGTAGCCGTACAGGGGGCGGCTACGAGCAGTACTTC. As protein: CASSRTGGGYEQYF.

This clone was detected a few times. The chain recombines TRBV20-1 with TRBJ2-7; D not resolved. Trimming shortened V by 3 bases and J by 4 bases, and 7 bases separated the two germline ends. The CDR3 length is 11 residues. Per germline, CDR1 DFQATT and CDR2 SNEGSKA (reference sequence). CDR3: CSASTSYEQYF. CDR3 bases: TGCAGTGCTAGCACTTCATACGAGCAGTACTTC.

With respect to this clone: Other DNA sequences within the sample encode an identical CDR3. The chain uses TRBV19 and TRBJ2-3; TRBD1 agrees at 11 bases. Germline CDR1 and CDR2: LNHDA and SQIVND (reference sequence). CDR3 length: 14 residues. With 6 bases clipped from V and 3 bases from J, the junction kept 2 bases outside the gene matches. The CDR3 protein is CASRDRGRTDTQYF. In nucleotides, the CDR3 is TGTGCCAGTAGGGACAGGGGGCGGACAGATACGCAGTATTTT.

For the CDR3, the DNA is TGCGCCAGCAGCTTGGCAGGGTCAGGCGGAGAGACCCAGTACTTC. Translating it yields CASSLAGSGGETQYF. The J gene is TRBJ2-5, the V gene TRBV5-1; tentative D call: TRBD1 (5 bases). V dropped 0 bases and J dropped 4 bases, with 13 bases sitting between them. This CDR3 comprises 15 residues. Germline CDR1 SGHRS, CDR2 YFSETQ. The full variable domain, in which reference TRBV5-1 and TRBJ2-5 provide the parts outside the CDR3, is KAGVTQTPRYLIKTRGQQVTLSCSPISGHRSVSWYQQTPGQGLQFLFEYFSETQRNKGNFPGRFSGRQFSNSRSEMNVSTLELGDSALYLCASSLAGSGGETQYFGPGTRLLVL.

This clone was observed a handful of times. The CDR3 protein is CASSVWDYRNQYF. CDR3 DNA: TGTGCCAGCAGTGTTTGGGACTACCGGAATCAGTACTTC. V gene TRBV2 combines with J gene TRBJ2-4, with 7 bases lining up with TRBD2. Trimming took 4 bases from V and 12 from J; bases not matched to a gene: 9. Germline assignment: CDR1 SNHLY and CDR2 FYNNEI. The CDR3 contains 13 residues.

The rearrangement joins TRBV4-3 to TRBJ2-7; D might be TRBD2 (5 bases). Germline V gives CDR1 LGHNA, CDR2 YSLEER. The CDR3 covers 13 residues. The ends were cut back, 1 base at V and 5 bases at J, with 9 bases in the middle. In DNA form, the CDR3 reads TGCGCCAGCAGCCAAGCCCTAGCCCACGAGCAGTACTTC. Encoded protein: CASSQALAHEQYF.

In this sample, this clone turned up a few times. V gene TRBV7-2 combines with J gene TRBJ2-1; 8 bases fit TRBD2. Losses at the gene ends were 7 bases for V and 1 base for J; bases not matched to a gene: 6. Germline CDR1 is SGHTA and CDR2 is FQGNSA. The CDR3 sequence is 15 residues long. In nucleotides, the CDR3 is TGTGCCAGCACCGCCACTAGCGGTTCCTACAATGAGCAGTTCTTC. Translation gives CASTATSGSYNEQFF.

The chain links TRBV7-9 to TRBJ2-5, with D unclear. The CDR3 is 15 amino acids. Germline values: CDR1 SEHNR, CDR2 FQNEAQ (reference sequence). The V gene lost 2 bases and the J gene lost 1 base, with 11 bases spanning the gap. The CDR3 nucleotides read TGTGCCAGCAGCTTAAATGGCAGACTCCAAGAGACCCAGTACTTC. Translating it yields CASSLNGRLQETQYF.

This chain connects TRBV18 to TRBJ2-7; 7 nucleotides align to TRBD1. J lost 0 bases, V lost 5 bases, and 4 bases had no gene match. Germline V gene data show CDR1 as KGHSH and CDR2 as LQKENI. This CDR3 is built from 14 residues. The CDR3 nucleotides are TGTGCCAGCTCATCCGGGACAGCCTCCTACGAGCAGTACTTC. Residues: CASSSGTASYEQYF.

This clone has more than one count but fewer than ten. The chain has TRBV5-5 and TRBJ1-2, with D hard to call. This CDR3 has 15 amino acids. The germline gives CDR1 SGHKS, CDR2 YYEKEE (reference sequence). The ends were cut back, 0 bases at V and 2 bases at J, with 11 bases in the middle. CDR3 region: CASSLAGNDNYGYTF. The CDR3 nucleotides read TGTGCCAGCAGCTTGGCCGGGAACGACAACTATGGCTACACCTTC.

This clone was seen a few times. V and J are TRBV15 and TRBJ1-1; TRBD1 matches 7 bases. Germline CDR1 reads LNHNV; CDR2 reads YYDKDF (reference sequence). The trim removed 5 bases at V and 5 bases at J, leaving 14 bases unmatched. This CDR3 contains 16 residues. The CDR3 region is CATSSGGQNGRTEAFF. CDR3 nucleotides: TGTGCCACCAGCTCCGGGGGACAGAATGGTAGGACTGAAGCTTTCTTT.

The chain uses TRBV5-6 and TRBJ1-5, with D possibly matching TRBD1 (6 bases). The V gene lost 2 bases and the J gene lost 4 bases, with 10 bases spanning the gap. CDR1 and CDR2 from the germline V gene are SGHDT and YYEEEE. The CDR3 loop spans 14 amino acids. The CDR3 DNA follows: TGTGCCAGCAGCTTCAACAGGGCAAATCAGCCCCAGCATTTT. This sequence encodes CASSFNRANQPQHF. Full variable domain (outside the CDR3, taken from reference TRBV5-6 and TRBJ1-5): DAGVTQSPTHLIKTRGQQVTLRCSPKSGHDTVSWYQQALGQGPQFIFQYYEEEERQRGNFPDRFSGHQFPNYSSELNVNALLLGDSALYLCASSFNRANQPQHFGDGTRLSIL.

This clone has only a few counts. The chain is built from TRBV5-1 and TRBJ2-7, with D perhaps matching TRBD2 (6 bases). With 2 bases removed from V and 0 bases from J, the gap between germline ends came to 12 bases. The CDR3 is 15 amino acids. Germline values: CDR1 SGHRS, CDR2 YFSETQ. The CDR3 bases are TGCGCCAGCAGCTTCGGGACTCCAAGCTCCTACGAGCAGTACTTC. This translates into CASSFGTPSSYEQYF.

A few counts support this clone. The rearrangement joins TRBV25-1 to TRBJ1-5, with D possibly TRBD1 on 5 matching bases. CDR1 is MGHDK, CDR2 SYGVNS, per germline. The CDR3 length is 16 residues. The V gene lost 1 base and the J gene lost 2 bases, with 12 bases spanning the gap. The CDR3 sequence: CASSESSGYGNQPQHF. In DNA, the CDR3 is TGTGCCAGCAGTGAATCGTCAGGGTATGGCAATCAGCCCCAGCATTTT.

About this clone itself: An end of the junction differs from the germline gene, which may be a read error. V is TRBV5-4 and J is TRBJ1-2, with 8 bases identical to TRBD1. CDR3 length equals 14 residues. In germline, CDR1 is SGHNT, CDR2 YYREEE (reference sequence). The CDR3 DNA follows: TGCGCCAGCAGCTTACAAGGACAGGGTTATGGCTACACCTTC. It translates to CASSLQGQGYGYTF.

This clone was counted only a few times. The CDR3 here is CASGFGVPDTQYF. In nucleotides, the CDR3 is TGTGCTAGTGGTTTCGGTGTTCCCGATACGCAGTATTTT. J is TRBJ2-3 and V is TRBV12-5; D is unclear. The germline gives CDR1 LGHNT, CDR2 FRNRAP. CDR3 length: 13 residues. V lost 3 bases and J lost 6, with 10 bases in between.

V is TRBV11-3 and J is TRBJ2-5; TRBD1 might be the D (6 bases). With 4 bases removed from V and 5 bases from J, the gap between germline ends came to 17 bases. The CDR3 contains 15 residues. Germline CDR1 and CDR2: SGHNT and YENEEA. CDR3 sequence: CASSYTTSGEETQYF. The CDR3 region has the DNA TGTGCCAGCAGCTATACAACTTCAGGGGAGGAGACCCAGTACTTC.

V gene TRBV7-9 combines with J gene TRBJ2-7; 7 bases are a match to TRBD1. Germline V CDR1 and CDR2: SEHNR, FQNEAQ (reference sequence). The V gene end was trimmed by 6 bases and the J gene end by 0 bases; junction bases not matched to a gene: 5. The CDR3 sequence is 14 residues long. CDR3 bases: TGTGCCAGCAGTCCCCGGGACAGCTCCTACGAGCAGTACTTC. Amino acids: CASSPRDSSYEQYF.

The J gene is TRBJ1-5, the V gene TRBV18, with 9 bases matching TRBD1. The CDR3 covers 17 residues. Germline values: CDR1 KGHSH, CDR2 LQKENI. V lost 2 bases and J lost 0; bases outside the gene matches: 5. The CDR3 nucleotides read TGTGCCAGCTCACCAGGGACAGGGCAAAATAGCAATCAGCCCCAGCATTTT. Its translation is CASSPGTGQNSNQPQHF.